These 8 T cell receptor beta chains were sequenced from one sample in a study of tumor T cells in aggressive B-cell lymphoma. Data came from immunoSEQ multiplex PCR; TCRdb stores just in-frame clones and leaves some out. The data hold fewer than 3,000 clones, with more than 75% observed a single time. Sequencing was done on a sample of tumor tissue. The receptors were gathered from an adult with diffuse large B cell lymphoma.

V is TRBV27 and J is TRBJ2-5; 10 bases align to TRBD1. The germline V gene has CDR1 MNHEY and CDR2 SMNVEV (reference sequence). This CDR3 has 15 amino acids. V dropped 6 bases and J dropped 4; count of bases not matched to a gene: 8. CDR3 protein: CASRRMGQGLETQYF. The DNA of the CDR3 is TGTGCCAGCAGGAGGATGGGACAGGGGTTAGAGACCCAGTACTTC.

V is TRBV5-6 and J is TRBJ2-1; TRBD1 matches at 11 bases. The CDR3 runs 16 residues. J gave up 3 bases and V 1 base, and 3 bases lay outside the gene matches. Germline CDR1 is SGHDT and CDR2 is YYEEEE. The CDR3 sequence: CASSLRTGGHYNEQFF. CDR3 coding DNA: TGTGCCAGCAGCTTGCGGACAGGGGGCCACTACAATGAGCAGTTCTTC.

This chain connects TRBV6-5 to TRBJ1-1, with 7 bases matching TRBD1. The CDR3 has 15 amino acids. In germline, CDR1 is MNHEY, CDR2 SVGAGI. Germline trimming cut 2 bases from V and 2 bases from J; bases unmatched to any gene: 5. The CDR3: CASSYTGQTNTEAFF. For the CDR3, the DNA is TGTGCCAGCAGTTACACGGGACAGACTAACACTGAAGCTTTCTTT.

V is TRBV5-1 and J is TRBJ1-1; D possibly corresponds to TRBD1 (5 bases). The V and J ends lost 2 bases and 4 bases respectively, with 12 bases between them. Germline V CDR1 and CDR2: SGHRS, YFSETQ. The CDR3 sequence is 14 residues long. The CDR3 region is CASSFGQGGTEAFF. CDR3 bases: TGCGCCAGCAGCTTCGGGCAGGGCGGCACTGAAGCTTTCTTT.

The rearrangement links TRBV6-1 to TRBJ1-3; 7 bases fit TRBD1. The CDR3 runs 17 residues. From germline, CDR1 is MNHNS and CDR2 SASEGT. The V gene end was trimmed by 1 base and the J gene end by 3 bases; junction bases not matched to a gene: 9. CDR3 in amino acids: CASSEGDQTGRGNTIYF. Written as DNA, the CDR3 is TGTGCCAGCAGTGAAGGAGATCAGACAGGGCGTGGAAACACCATATATTTT.

The V gene is TRBV7-2, the J gene TRBJ1-5; D is uncertain. This CDR3 is built from 13 residues. Trimming took off 4 bases at V and 4 bases at J, with 8 bases between the two ends. CDR1 and CDR2 from the germline V gene are SGHTA and FQGNSA. CDR3 residues: CASSSGLNQPQHF. For the CDR3, the DNA is TGTGCCAGCAGCTCCGGACTTAATCAGCCCCAGCATTTT.

The chain joins TRBV4-1 to TRBJ1-1; TRBD1 might be the D (5 bases). Germline V gene lookup returns CDR1 MGHRA and CDR2 YSYEKL. The V end lost 4 bases, the J end lost 7 bases, and 13 bases lay between the germline ends. This CDR3 spans 13 amino acids. CDR3 in DNA: TGCGCCAGCAGCCTCGGACAAGCTCTTGAAGCTTTCTTT. It translates to CASSLGQALEAFF.

The chain recombines TRBV7-9 with TRBJ2-3, with 10 bases aligning to TRBD2. Trimming removed 3 bases from V and 2 bases from J; junction bases left unmatched: 8. Germline V gene lookup returns CDR1 SEHNR and CDR2 FQNEAQ (reference sequence). CDR3 length equals 17 residues. CDR3 amino acids: CASSLGLAGGSTDTQYF. CDR3 coding DNA: TGTGCCAGCAGCTTGGGATTAGCGGGGGGTTCCACAGATACGCAGTATTTT.